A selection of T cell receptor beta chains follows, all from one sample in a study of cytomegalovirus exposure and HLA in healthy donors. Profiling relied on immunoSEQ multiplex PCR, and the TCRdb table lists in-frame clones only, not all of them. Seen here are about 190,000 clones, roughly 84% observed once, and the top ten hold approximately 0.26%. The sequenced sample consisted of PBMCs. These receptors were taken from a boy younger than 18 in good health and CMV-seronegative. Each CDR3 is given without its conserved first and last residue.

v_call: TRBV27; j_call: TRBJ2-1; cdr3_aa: ASSSIAQGSEQF
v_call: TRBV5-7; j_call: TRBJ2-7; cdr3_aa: ASSLGTGIKRNEQY
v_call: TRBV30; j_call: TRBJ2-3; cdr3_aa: AWSELTSASTDTQY
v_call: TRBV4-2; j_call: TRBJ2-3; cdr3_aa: ASSQDPLGADTQY
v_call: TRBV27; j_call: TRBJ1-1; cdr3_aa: ASTNRANTEAF
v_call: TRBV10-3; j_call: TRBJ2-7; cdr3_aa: AISEGVLAGYEQY
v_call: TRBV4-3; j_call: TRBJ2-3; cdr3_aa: ASSLQGVDTQY
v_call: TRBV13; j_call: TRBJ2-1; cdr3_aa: ASSAGAGNEQF
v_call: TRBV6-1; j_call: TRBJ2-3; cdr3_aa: ASRGAGDTDTQY
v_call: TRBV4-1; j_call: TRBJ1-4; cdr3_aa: ASRGDRDEKLF
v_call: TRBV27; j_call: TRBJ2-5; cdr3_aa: ASSLSRGSQETQY
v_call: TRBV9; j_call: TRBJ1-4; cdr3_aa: ASSEQGGPEKLF
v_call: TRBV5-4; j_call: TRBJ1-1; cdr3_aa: ASSLAMTGADTEAF
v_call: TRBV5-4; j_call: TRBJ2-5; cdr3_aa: ASSSGYLQETQY
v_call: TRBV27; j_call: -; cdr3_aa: ASRTGTGLYEQY
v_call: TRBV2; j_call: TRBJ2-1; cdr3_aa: ASRGGRSSYNEQF
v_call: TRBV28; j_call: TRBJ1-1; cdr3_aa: ASRPSRVNTEAF
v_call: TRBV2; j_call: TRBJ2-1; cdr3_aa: ASSVGLVGGNEQF
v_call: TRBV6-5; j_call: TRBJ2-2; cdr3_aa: ASSLGQLNTGELF
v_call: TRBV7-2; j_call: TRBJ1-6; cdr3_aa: ASSTGDYNSPLH